This T cell receptor (beta chain) was identified during a study of control samples from healthy donors and cancer patients (TCRdb year 2020). From its cysteine to its phenylalanine, the CDR3 spans 18 amino acids. Here the CDR3 DNA is all that survives: 54 bases in frame from base 1. The V and J ends are trimmed by 1 base and 7 bases, leaving 25 bases between them. Taken from the germline V gene, the CDR1 and CDR2 loops are SGHVS and FQNEAQ. With regard to this clone: The target of this receptor is not known. Base qualities are missing; no much larger clone stands one base away.

To prepare the library, the immunoSEQ multiplex PCR assay was applied. In TCRdb, the immuneACCESS table is reduced to in-frame sequences with V and J assigned. These tables do not hold every clone; where another copy was compared, an unresolved V gene accounts for under half, and the others remain unexplained. This sample lists more than 45,000 clones; around 90% were detected once. Of the sample, 0.91% falls within the top ten clones. Sequenced input: PBMCs. This sequence originates from a man aged 25-40 years with colorectal cancer. In this chain, TRBV7-8 is recombined with TRBJ1-2, and the D gene may be TRBD1, 5 bases matching. The DNA is as follows: TGTGCCAGCAGCTTAGAGAGGGGTCTAAATCCCCCCGTCCCTGGCTACACCTTC. It is translated as CASSLERGLNPPVPGYTF.